The rows below give T cell receptor beta chains drawn from one sample of a study of patients and donors after allogeneic stem cell transplantation. TCRdb fed the RT-PCR reads into MiXCR, producing one record per CDR3 protein. The sample has approximately 200,000 distinct CDR3 sequences; 13% to 15% are singletons. The sample was blood, either unsorted or a sorted T cell fraction (not recorded which). The receptors were gathered from a human donor who was either an allogeneic HSCT recipient or a stem cell or donor lymphocyte infusion donor (not recorded which). It is not recorded whose cells these are; they may come from a transplant donor. Each CDR3 is given with its conserved first and last residue. The D gene is left open where the match is weak. Clone sizes are given selectively: once, few, many, or a class where the clone is expanded.

j_gene: TRBJ1-1
d_gene: TRBD1
abundance: NA
v_gene: TRBV10-3
CDR3aa: CAISRTGNTEAFF
CDR3nt: TGTGCCATCTCAAGGACAGGGAACACTGAAGCTTTCTTT

j_gene: TRBJ2-1
d_gene: TRBD2
abundance: few
v_gene: TRBV11-2
CDR3aa: CASSTGLAFYNEQFF
CDR3nt: TGTGCCAGCAGCACGGGACTAGCTTTTTACAATGAGCAGTTCTTC

j_gene: TRBJ2-1
d_gene: TRBD2
abundance: NA
v_gene: TRBV4-1
CDR3aa: CASSQGLAGAWNEQFF
CDR3nt: TGCGCCAGCAGCCAAGGTTTAGCGGGAGCTTGGAATGAGCAGTTCTTC

j_gene: TRBJ1-1
d_gene: NA
abundance: many
v_gene: TRBV20-1
CDR3aa: CSAQPPTGGGDTEAFF
CDR3nt: TGCAGTGCCCAACCCCCGACAGGTGGGGGGGACACTGAAGCTTTCTTT

j_gene: TRBJ2-7
d_gene: TRBD2
abundance: few
v_gene: TRBV27
CDR3aa: CASTSSGGYEQYF
CDR3nt: TGTGCCAGCACCTCTAGCGGGGGTTACGAGCAGTACTTC

j_gene: TRBJ2-3
d_gene: TRBD2
abundance: NA
v_gene: TRBV12-3/TRBV12-4
CDR3aa: CASSPSSGGGDTQYF
CDR3nt: TGTGCCAGCAGTCCCTCTAGCGGGGGTGGAGATACGCAGTATTTT

j_gene: TRBJ1-1
d_gene: NA
abundance: few
v_gene: TRBV19
CDR3aa: CASSPLTGQNTEAFF
CDR3nt: TGTGCCAGTAGTCCTTTAACAGGTCAAAACACTGAAGCTTTCTTT

j_gene: TRBJ2-7
d_gene: TRBD2
abundance: NA
v_gene: TRBV30
CDR3aa: CAWSPGEREAYEQYF
CDR3nt: TGTGCCTGGAGTCCCGGGGAGCGGGAGGCCTACGAGCAGTACTTC

j_gene: TRBJ1-4
d_gene: NA
abundance: NA
v_gene: TRBV24-1
CDR3aa: CATSDMTPGGEKLFF
CDR3nt: TGTGCCACCAGTGATATGACACCCGGTGGTGAAAAACTGTTTTTT

j_gene: TRBJ2-2
d_gene: TRBD2
abundance: NA
v_gene: TRBV9
CDR3aa: CASSATAGDTGELFF
CDR3nt: TGTGCCAGCAGCGCGACGGCGGGGGACACCGGGGAGCTGTTTTTT

j_gene: TRBJ1-2
d_gene: NA
abundance: NA
v_gene: TRBV20-1
CDR3aa: CSAREPGGSYGYTF
CDR3nt: TGCAGTGCTCGAGAACCCGGGGGAAGCTATGGCTACACCTTC

j_gene: TRBJ1-1
d_gene: NA
abundance: NA
v_gene: TRBV12-3/TRBV12-4
CDR3aa: CASSPQSRMNTEAFF
CDR3nt: TGTGCCAGCAGTCCACAAAGTAGAATGAACACTGAAGCTTTCTTT

j_gene: TRBJ1-4
d_gene: TRBD1
abundance: NA
v_gene: TRBV2
CDR3aa: CASRFGTGEKLFF
CDR3nt: TGTGCCAGCAGATTTGGGACAGGGGAAAAACTGTTTTTT

j_gene: TRBJ2-3
d_gene: TRBD2
abundance: NA
v_gene: TRBV5-1
CDR3aa: CASSFDGGAPDTQYF
CDR3nt: TGCGCCAGCAGCTTTGACGGGGGGGCGCCAGATACGCAGTATTTT

j_gene: TRBJ1-2
d_gene: NA
abundance: NA
v_gene: TRBV29-1
CDR3aa: CSVEEYRGAGGYTF
CDR3nt: TGCAGCGTTGAAGAATATAGGGGGGCGGGTGGCTACACCTTC

j_gene: TRBJ2-7
d_gene: NA
abundance: NA
v_gene: TRBV7-3
CDR3aa: CASSLSPSSEQYF
CDR3nt: TGTGCCAGCAGCTTGTCACCGAGCTCCGAGCAGTACTTC

j_gene: TRBJ1-3
d_gene: NA
abundance: NA
v_gene: TRBV27
CDR3aa: CASSLTAGGNTVYF
CDR3nt: TGTGCCAGCAGTTTAACGGCGGGTGGAAACACCGTATATTTT

j_gene: TRBJ2-3
d_gene: NA
abundance: NA
v_gene: TRBV19
CDR3aa: CASSIRQAADTQYF
CDR3nt: TGTGCCAGTAGTATTCGACAGGCCGCAGATACGCAGTATTTT

j_gene: TRBJ1-1
d_gene: NA
abundance: many
v_gene: TRBV12-3/TRBV12-4
CDR3aa: CASSPTWGSREAFF
CDR3nt: TGTGCCAGCAGTCCTACGTGGGGGTCGCGGGAAGCTTTCTTT

j_gene: TRBJ2-1
d_gene: NA
abundance: few
v_gene: TRBV7-3
CDR3aa: CASSNTREQFF
CDR3nt: TGTGCCAGCAGCAATACACGCGAGCAGTTCTTC

j_gene: TRBJ1-3
d_gene: NA
abundance: few
v_gene: TRBV6-2/TRBV6-3
CDR3aa: CASSSSGSLEGNTIYF
CDR3nt: NA

j_gene: TRBJ2-3
d_gene: NA
abundance: few
v_gene: TRBV21-1
CDR3aa: CASRRLAGVTDTQYF
CDR3nt: TGTGCCAGCAGGCGACTAGCGGGGGTAACAGATACGCAGTATTTT

j_gene: TRBJ2-2
d_gene: NA
abundance: NA
v_gene: TRBV3-1
CDR3aa: CASSQDPLALNTGELFF
CDR3nt: TGTGCCAGCAGCCAAGACCCTCTAGCGTTGAACACCGGGGAGCTGTTTTTT

j_gene: TRBJ2-5
d_gene: TRBD2
abundance: many
v_gene: TRBV12-3/TRBV12-4
CDR3aa: CASSLASGETQYF
CDR3nt: TGTGCCAGCAGTTTAGCTAGCGGGGAGACCCAGTACTTC

j_gene: TRBJ1-4
d_gene: NA
abundance: many
v_gene: TRBV4-3
CDR3aa: CASSQVGSGGEKLFF
CDR3nt: TGCGCCAGCAGCCAAGTGGGCAGTGGGGGTGAAAAACTGTTTTTT

j_gene: TRBJ1-5
d_gene: TRBD1
abundance: many
v_gene: TRBV5-1
CDR3aa: CASSLEGQRNQPQHF
CDR3nt: TGTGCCAGCAGTTTGGAGGGACAGCGCAATCAGCCCCAGCATTTT

j_gene: TRBJ2-6
d_gene: NA
abundance: NA
v_gene: TRBV20-1
CDR3aa: CSARDQLGTSGANVLTF
CDR3nt: TGCAGTGCTAGAGATCAACTGGGGACCTCTGGGGCCAACGTCCTGACTTTC

j_gene: TRBJ2-3
d_gene: NA
abundance: few
v_gene: TRBV27
CDR3aa: CASSLSHTDTQYF
CDR3nt: TGTGCCAGCAGTCTATCACACACAGATACGCAGTATTTT

j_gene: TRBJ1-2
d_gene: NA
abundance: once
v_gene: TRBV2
CDR3aa: CASRDRERYNYGYTF
CDR3nt: TGTGCCAGCAGGGACCGGGAAAGGTACAACTATGGCTACACCTTC

j_gene: TRBJ1-6
d_gene: NA
abundance: NA
v_gene: TRBV5-1
CDR3aa: CASSLEFRVNSPLHF
CDR3nt: TGCGCCAGCAGCTTGGAGTTCAGGGTTAATTCACCCCTCCACTTT

j_gene: TRBJ2-1
d_gene: NA
abundance: few
v_gene: TRBV11-1
CDR3aa: CASSQRRGHEQFF
CDR3nt: TGTGCCAGCAGCCAGAGACGGGGCCATGAGCAGTTCTTC

j_gene: TRBJ2-7
d_gene: NA
abundance: few
v_gene: TRBV7-2
CDR3aa: CASSDRASYEQYF
CDR3nt: TGTGCCAGCAGCGACCGGGCCTCCTACGAGCAGTACTTC

j_gene: TRBJ2-3
d_gene: NA
abundance: few
v_gene: TRBV5-1
CDR3aa: CASRVKDTQYF
CDR3nt: TGCGCCAGCAGGGTTAAAGATACGCAGTATTTT

j_gene: TRBJ2-2
d_gene: TRBD2
abundance: many
v_gene: TRBV15
CDR3aa: CATSPGTRNTGELFF
CDR3nt: TGTGCCACCAGCCCCGGGACTAGAAACACCGGGGAGCTGTTTTTT

j_gene: TRBJ2-2
d_gene: NA
abundance: many
v_gene: TRBV14
CDR3aa: CAVRAGNTGELFF
CDR3nt: TGTGCCGTAAGAGCGGGCAACACCGGGGAGCTGTTTTTT

j_gene: TRBJ1-6
d_gene: TRBD1
abundance: few
v_gene: TRBV19
CDR3aa: CASGLGTGSTNSPLHF
CDR3nt: TGTGCCAGTGGGTTAGGGACAGGATCTACCAATTCACCCCTCCACTTT

j_gene: TRBJ2-2
d_gene: TRBD2
abundance: few
v_gene: TRBV9
CDR3aa: CASSFLAGGPLAGELFF
CDR3nt: TGTGCCAGCAGCTTCCTAGCGGGAGGGCCTTTAGCCGGGGAGCTGTTTTTT

j_gene: TRBJ1-2
d_gene: TRBD1
abundance: few
v_gene: TRBV20-1
CDR3aa: CSARSDRGLGGYTF
CDR3nt: TGCAGTGCCCGATCAGACAGGGGATTAGGTGGCTACACCTTC

j_gene: TRBJ2-3
d_gene: TRBD2
abundance: NA
v_gene: TRBV7-9
CDR3aa: CASSPSGLTYTQYF
CDR3nt: TGTGCCAGCAGTCCTAGCGGCCTCACGTATACGCAGTATTTT

j_gene: TRBJ1-1
d_gene: NA
abundance: few
v_gene: TRBV5-1
CDR3aa: CASSFWGQQGTEAFF
CDR3nt: TGCGCCAGCAGCTTTTGGGGGCAGCAGGGAACTGAAGCTTTCTTT

j_gene: TRBJ2-1
d_gene: TRBD2
abundance: few
v_gene: TRBV12-3/TRBV12-4
CDR3aa: CASSFGLAGGLSNEQFF
CDR3nt: TGTGCCAGCAGTTTTGGACTAGCGGGGGGGCTTTCCAATGAGCAGTTCTTC

j_gene: TRBJ1-4
d_gene: NA
abundance: few
v_gene: TRBV2
CDR3aa: CASSASILGVAEKLFF
CDR3nt: TGTGCCAGCAGTGCGTCAATTCTTGGCGTGGCTGAAAAACTGTTTTTT

j_gene: TRBJ2-1
d_gene: NA
abundance: many
v_gene: TRBV29-1
CDR3aa: CSVNKAALSSYNEQFF
CDR3nt: TGCAGCGTTAACAAGGCTGCACTGAGCTCCTACAATGAGCAGTTCTTC

j_gene: TRBJ1-1
d_gene: NA
abundance: few
v_gene: TRBV5-4
CDR3aa: CASTKGGGINTEAFF
CDR3nt: TGTGCCAGCACTAAAGGAGGGGGGATTAACACTGAAGCTTTCTTT

j_gene: TRBJ1-4
d_gene: NA
abundance: NA
v_gene: TRBV2
CDR3aa: CASRVANEKLFF
CDR3nt: TGTGCCAGCAGGGTTGCTAATGAAAAACTGTTTTTT

j_gene: TRBJ2-7
d_gene: TRBD2
abundance: few
v_gene: TRBV7-9
CDR3aa: CASSASGRAGQYF
CDR3nt: TGTGCCAGCAGCGCTAGCGGGAGGGCCGGGCAGTACTTC

j_gene: TRBJ2-7
d_gene: TRBD2
abundance: NA
v_gene: TRBV19
CDR3aa: CASSEREGTYEQYF
CDR3nt: TGTGCCAGTAGTGAGCGGGAGGGAACCTACGAGCAGTACTTC

j_gene: TRBJ2-7
d_gene: NA
abundance: many
v_gene: TRBV18
CDR3aa: CASSPEGRALSEQYF
CDR3nt: TGTGCCAGCTCACCAGAGGGCCGCGCCTTGTCGGAGCAGTACTTC

j_gene: TRBJ2-3
d_gene: NA
abundance: few
v_gene: TRBV5-5
CDR3aa: CASSLVPSGTDTQYF
CDR3nt: TGTGCCAGCAGCTTGGTGCCGTCAGGAACAGATACGCAGTATTTT

j_gene: TRBJ2-7
d_gene: NA
abundance: NA
v_gene: TRBV27
CDR3aa: CASSFRKGPYEQYF
CDR3nt: TGTGCCAGCAGTTTCAGGAAGGGACCGTACGAGCAGTACTTC

j_gene: TRBJ1-1
d_gene: TRBD1
abundance: many
v_gene: TRBV29-1
CDR3aa: CSVLPADRATEAFF
CDR3nt: TGCAGCGTTCTCCCAGCGGACAGGGCCACTGAAGCTTTCTTT

j_gene: TRBJ2-7
d_gene: NA
abundance: few
v_gene: TRBV6-1
CDR3aa: CASSDHPGGYEQYF
CDR3nt: TGTGCCAGCAGTGACCATCCGGGCGGTTACGAGCAGTACTTC

j_gene: TRBJ1-1
d_gene: TRBD1
abundance: few
v_gene: TRBV11-1
CDR3aa: CASSPGQGKTEAFF
CDR3nt: TGTGCCAGCAGCCCGGGACAGGGGAAGACTGAAGCTTTCTTT

j_gene: TRBJ2-7
d_gene: NA
abundance: many
v_gene: TRBV6-2/TRBV6-3
CDR3aa: CASSLFRASTYEQYF
CDR3nt: TGTGCCAGCAGCCTATTTAGGGCCTCAACCTACGAGCAGTACTTC

j_gene: TRBJ2-7
d_gene: TRBD2
abundance: NA
v_gene: TRBV7-3
CDR3aa: CASSSSGGLGYEQYF
CDR3nt: TGTGCCAGCAGCTCTAGCGGGGGGCTGGGATACGAGCAGTACTTC

j_gene: TRBJ2-2
d_gene: TRBD1
abundance: many
v_gene: TRBV7-9
CDR3aa: CASSFGTGVAGELFF
CDR3nt: TGTGCCAGCAGCTTCGGGACAGGGGTGGCCGGGGAGCTGTTTTTT

j_gene: TRBJ2-1
d_gene: TRBD1
abundance: NA
v_gene: TRBV7-8
CDR3aa: CASSLNRGSSSYNEQFF
CDR3nt: TGTGCCAGCAGCCTTAACAGGGGTTCCAGCTCCTACAATGAGCAGTTCTTC

j_gene: TRBJ1-5
d_gene: TRBD1
abundance: many
v_gene: TRBV11-2
CDR3aa: CASSLGQGGNQPQHF
CDR3nt: TGTGCCAGCAGCCTCGGACAGGGGGGCAATCAGCCCCAGCATTTT

j_gene: TRBJ1-3
d_gene: TRBD1
abundance: NA
v_gene: TRBV24-1
CDR3aa: CATSDPTGEGSGNTIYF
CDR3nt: TGTGCCACCAGTGATCCGACAGGGGAAGGTTCTGGAAACACCATATATTTT